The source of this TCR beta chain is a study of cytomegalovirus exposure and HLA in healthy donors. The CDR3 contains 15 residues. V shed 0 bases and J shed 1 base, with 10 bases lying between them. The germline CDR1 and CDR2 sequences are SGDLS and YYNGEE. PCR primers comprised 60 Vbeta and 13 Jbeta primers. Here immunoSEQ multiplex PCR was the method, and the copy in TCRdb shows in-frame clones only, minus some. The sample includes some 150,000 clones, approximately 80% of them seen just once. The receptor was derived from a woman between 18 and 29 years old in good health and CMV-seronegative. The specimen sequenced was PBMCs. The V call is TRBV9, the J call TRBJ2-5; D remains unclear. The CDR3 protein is CASSVDDAVQETQYF. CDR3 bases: TGTGCCAGCAGCGTAGACGATGCGGTCCAAGAGACCCAGTACTTC.